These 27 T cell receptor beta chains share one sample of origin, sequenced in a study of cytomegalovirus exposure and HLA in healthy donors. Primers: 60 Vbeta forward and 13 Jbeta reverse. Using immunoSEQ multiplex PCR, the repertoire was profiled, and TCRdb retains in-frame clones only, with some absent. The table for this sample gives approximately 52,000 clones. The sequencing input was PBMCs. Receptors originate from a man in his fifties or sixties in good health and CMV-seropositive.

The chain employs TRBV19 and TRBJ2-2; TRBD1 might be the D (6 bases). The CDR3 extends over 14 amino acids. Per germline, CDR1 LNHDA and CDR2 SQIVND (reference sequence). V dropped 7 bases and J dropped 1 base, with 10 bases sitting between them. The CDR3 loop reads CASTPGVNTGELFF. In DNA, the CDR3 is TGTGCCAGTACCCCAGGGGTGAACACCGGGGAGCTGTTTTTT.

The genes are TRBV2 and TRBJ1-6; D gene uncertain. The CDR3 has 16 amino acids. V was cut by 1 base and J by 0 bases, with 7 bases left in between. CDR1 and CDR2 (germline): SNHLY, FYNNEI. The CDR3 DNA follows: TGTGCCAGCAGTGAAGGAGGGTACTCCTATAATTCACCCCTCCACTTT. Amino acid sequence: CASSEGGYSYNSPLHF.

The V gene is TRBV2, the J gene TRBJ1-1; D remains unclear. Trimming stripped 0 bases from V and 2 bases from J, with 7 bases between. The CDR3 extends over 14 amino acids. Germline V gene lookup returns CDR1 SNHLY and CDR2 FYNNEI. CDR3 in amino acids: CASSEAGSNTEAFF. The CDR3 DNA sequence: TGTGCCAGCAGTGAAGCCGGGAGCAACACTGAAGCTTTCTTT.

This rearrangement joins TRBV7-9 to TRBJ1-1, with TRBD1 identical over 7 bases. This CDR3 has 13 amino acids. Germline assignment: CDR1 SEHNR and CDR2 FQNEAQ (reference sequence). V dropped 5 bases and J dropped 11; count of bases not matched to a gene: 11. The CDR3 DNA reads TGTGCCAGCAGCCCGAGGGACAGCCTTGGGGCTTTCTTT. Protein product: CASSPRDSLGAFF.

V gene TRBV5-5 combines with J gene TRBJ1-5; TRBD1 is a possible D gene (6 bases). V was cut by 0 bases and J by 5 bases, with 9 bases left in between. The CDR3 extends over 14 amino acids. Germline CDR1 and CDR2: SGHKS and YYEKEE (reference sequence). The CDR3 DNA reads TGTGCCAGCAGCTTGGAGGACAGATATCAGCCCCAGCATTTT. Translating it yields CASSLEDRYQPQHF. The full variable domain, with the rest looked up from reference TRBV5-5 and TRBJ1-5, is DAGVTQSPTHLIKTRGQQVTLRCSPISGHKSVSWYQQVLGQGPQFIFQYYEKEERGRGNFPDRFSARQFPNYSSELNVNALLLGDSALYLCASSLEDRYQPQHFGDGTRLSIL.

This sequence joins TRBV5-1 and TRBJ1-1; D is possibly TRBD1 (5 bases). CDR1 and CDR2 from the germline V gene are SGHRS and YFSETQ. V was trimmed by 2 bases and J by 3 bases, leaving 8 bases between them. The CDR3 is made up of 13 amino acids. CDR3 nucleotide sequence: TGCGCCAGCAGCTTTGACAGATACACTGAAGCTTTCTTT. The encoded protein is CASSFDRYTEAFF.

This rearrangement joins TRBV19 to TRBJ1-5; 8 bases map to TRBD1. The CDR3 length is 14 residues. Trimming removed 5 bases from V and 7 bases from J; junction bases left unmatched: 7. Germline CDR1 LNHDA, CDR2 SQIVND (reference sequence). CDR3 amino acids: CASSPRQGFQPQHF. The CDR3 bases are TGTGCCAGTAGTCCTCGACAGGGGTTCCAGCCCCAGCATTTT.

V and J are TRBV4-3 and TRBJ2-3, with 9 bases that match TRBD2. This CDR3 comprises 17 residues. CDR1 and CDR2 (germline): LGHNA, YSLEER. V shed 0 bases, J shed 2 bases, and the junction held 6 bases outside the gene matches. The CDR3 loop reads CASSQDSPSGTTDTQYF. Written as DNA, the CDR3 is TGCGCCAGCAGCCAAGATAGTCCTAGCGGGACCACAGATACGCAGTATTTT.

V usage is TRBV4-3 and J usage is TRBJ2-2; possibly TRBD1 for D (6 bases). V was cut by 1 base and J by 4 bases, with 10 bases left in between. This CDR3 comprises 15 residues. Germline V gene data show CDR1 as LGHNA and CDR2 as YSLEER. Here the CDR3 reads CASSQVNRATGELFF. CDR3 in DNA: TGCGCCAGCAGCCAAGTCAACAGGGCCACCGGGGAGCTGTTTTTT.

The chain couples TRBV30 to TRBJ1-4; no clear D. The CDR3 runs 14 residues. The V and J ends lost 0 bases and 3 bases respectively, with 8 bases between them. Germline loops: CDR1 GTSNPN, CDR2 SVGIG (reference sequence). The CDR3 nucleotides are TGTGCCTGGAGTGTGGGCGGGCCTAATGAAAAACTGTTTTTT. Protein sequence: CAWSVGGPNEKLFF.

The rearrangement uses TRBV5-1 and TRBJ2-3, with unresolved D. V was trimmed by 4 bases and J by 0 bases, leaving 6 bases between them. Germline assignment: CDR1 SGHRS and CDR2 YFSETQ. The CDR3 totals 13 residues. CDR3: CASSGGSTDTQYF. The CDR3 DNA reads TGCGCCAGCAGCGGCGGAAGCACAGATACGCAGTATTTT.

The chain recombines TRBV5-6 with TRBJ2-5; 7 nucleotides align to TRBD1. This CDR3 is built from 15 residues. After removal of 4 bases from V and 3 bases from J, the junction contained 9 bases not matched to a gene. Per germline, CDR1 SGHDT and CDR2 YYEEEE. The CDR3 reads CASSGWTGSKETQYF. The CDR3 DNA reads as TGTGCCAGCAGCGGATGGACAGGATCTAAAGAGACCCAGTACTTC.

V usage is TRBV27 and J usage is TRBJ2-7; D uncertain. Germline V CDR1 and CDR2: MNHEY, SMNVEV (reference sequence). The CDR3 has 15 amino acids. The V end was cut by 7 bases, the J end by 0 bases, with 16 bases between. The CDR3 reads CASTLRPSSSYEQYF. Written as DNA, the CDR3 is TGTGCCAGCACCCTCAGGCCAAGCAGCTCCTACGAGCAGTACTTC.

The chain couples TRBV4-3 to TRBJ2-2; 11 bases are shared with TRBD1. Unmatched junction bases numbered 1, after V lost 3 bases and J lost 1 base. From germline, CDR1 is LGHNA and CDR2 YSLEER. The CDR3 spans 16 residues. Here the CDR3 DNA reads TGCGCCAGCAGCCAGGACAGGGGGCTGAACACCGGGGAGCTGTTTTTT. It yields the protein CASSQDRGLNTGELFF.

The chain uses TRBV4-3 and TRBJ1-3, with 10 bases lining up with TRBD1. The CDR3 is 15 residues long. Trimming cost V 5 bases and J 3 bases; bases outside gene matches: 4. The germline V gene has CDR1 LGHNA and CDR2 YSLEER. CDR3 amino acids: CASSTRTGGGNTIYF. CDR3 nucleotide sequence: TGCGCCAGCAGCACCCGGACAGGGGGTGGAAACACCATATATTTT.

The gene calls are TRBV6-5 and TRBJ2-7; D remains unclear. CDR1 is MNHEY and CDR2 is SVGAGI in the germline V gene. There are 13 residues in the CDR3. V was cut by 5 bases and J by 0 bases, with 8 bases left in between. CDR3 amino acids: CASSEWSSYEQYF. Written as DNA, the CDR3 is TGTGCCAGCAGTGAGTGGAGCTCCTACGAGCAGTACTTC.

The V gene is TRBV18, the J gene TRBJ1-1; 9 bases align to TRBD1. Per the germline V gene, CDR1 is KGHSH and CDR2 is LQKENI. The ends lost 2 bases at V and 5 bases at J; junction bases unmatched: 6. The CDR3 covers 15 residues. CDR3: CASSPGDRVDTEAFF. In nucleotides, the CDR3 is TGTGCCAGCTCACCAGGGGACAGGGTGGATACTGAAGCTTTCTTT.

CDR3: CASSFTGSGETQYF. Written as DNA, the CDR3 is TGCGCCAGCAGCTTCACAGGGTCCGGAGAGACCCAGTACTTC. The chain uses TRBV5-1 and TRBJ2-5; tentative D call: TRBD1 (6 bases). The V and J ends lost 2 bases and 4 bases respectively, with 12 bases between them. The length of the CDR3 is 14 residues. Germline V gives CDR1 SGHRS, CDR2 YFSETQ. Looking up the rest from reference TRBV5-1 and TRBJ2-5 gives the full variable domain: KAGVTQTPRYLIKTRGQQVTLSCSPISGHRSVSWYQQTPGQGLQFLFEYFSETQRNKGNFPGRFSGRQFSNSRSEMNVSTLELGDSALYLCASSFTGSGETQYFGPGTRLLVL.

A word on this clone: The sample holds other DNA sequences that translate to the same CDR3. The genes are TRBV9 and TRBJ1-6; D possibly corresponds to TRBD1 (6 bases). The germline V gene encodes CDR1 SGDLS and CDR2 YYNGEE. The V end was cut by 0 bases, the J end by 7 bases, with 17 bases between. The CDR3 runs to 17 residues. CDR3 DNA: TGTGCCAGCAGCGTAGTTTCGGGGGGCGGACGGAATTCACCCCTCCACTTT. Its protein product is CASSVVSGGGRNSPLHF.

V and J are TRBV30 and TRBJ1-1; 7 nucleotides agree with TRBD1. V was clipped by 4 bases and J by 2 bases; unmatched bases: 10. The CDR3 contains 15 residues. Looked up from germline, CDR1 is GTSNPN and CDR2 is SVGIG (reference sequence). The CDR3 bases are TGTGCCTGGATCACCCGGACAGGCCTAAACACTGAAGCTTTCTTT. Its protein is CAWITRTGLNTEAFF.

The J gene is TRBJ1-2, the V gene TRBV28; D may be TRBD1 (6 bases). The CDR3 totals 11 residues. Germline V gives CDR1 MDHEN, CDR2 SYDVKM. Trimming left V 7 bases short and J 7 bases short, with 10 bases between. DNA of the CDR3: TGTGCCAGCACTCCAGGGGCTGGCTACACCTTC. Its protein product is CASTPGAGYTF.

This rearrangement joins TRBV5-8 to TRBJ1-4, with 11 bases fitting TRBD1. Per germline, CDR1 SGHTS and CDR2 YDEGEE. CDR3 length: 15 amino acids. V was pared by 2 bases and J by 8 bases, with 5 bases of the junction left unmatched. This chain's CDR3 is CASSFGGTGGEKLFF. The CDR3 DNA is TGTGCCAGCAGCTTTGGCGGGACAGGGGGGGAAAAACTGTTTTTT.

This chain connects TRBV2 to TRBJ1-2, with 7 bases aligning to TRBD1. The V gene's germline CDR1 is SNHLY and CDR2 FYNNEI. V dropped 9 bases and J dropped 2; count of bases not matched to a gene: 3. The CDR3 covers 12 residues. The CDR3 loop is CASSTGNYGYTF. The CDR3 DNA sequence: TGTGCCAGTTCGACAGGGAACTATGGCTACACCTTC.

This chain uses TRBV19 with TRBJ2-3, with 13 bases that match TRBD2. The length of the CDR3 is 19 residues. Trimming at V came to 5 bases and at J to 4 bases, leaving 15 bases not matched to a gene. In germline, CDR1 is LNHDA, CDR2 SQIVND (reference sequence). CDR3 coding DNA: TGTGCCAGTAGTTCGCTACTAGCGGGAGGGCGTAACGGGCCAGATACGCAGTATTTT. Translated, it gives CASSSLLAGGRNGPDTQYF.

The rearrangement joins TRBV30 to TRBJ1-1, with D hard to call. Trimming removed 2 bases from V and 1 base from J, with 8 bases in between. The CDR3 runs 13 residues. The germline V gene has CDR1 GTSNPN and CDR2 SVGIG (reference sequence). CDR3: CAWSPFSNTEAFF. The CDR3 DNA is TGTGCCTGGAGTCCTTTTTCGAACACTGAAGCTTTCTTT.

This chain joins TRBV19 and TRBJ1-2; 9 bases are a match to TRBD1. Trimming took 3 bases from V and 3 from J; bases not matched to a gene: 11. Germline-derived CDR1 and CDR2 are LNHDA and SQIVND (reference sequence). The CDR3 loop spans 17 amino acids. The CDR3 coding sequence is TGTGCCAGTAGTATTCTACCGGGACAGGGACATGACTATGGCTACACCTTC. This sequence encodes CASSILPGQGHDYGYTF.

CDR3 amino acids: CASSLGQGGEKLFF. For the CDR3, the DNA is TGTGCCAGCAGTTTAGGACAGGGGGGAGAAAAACTGTTTTTT. The J gene is TRBJ1-4, the V gene TRBV28, with TRBD1 matching 10 bases. The CDR3 is 14 residues long. CDR1 MDHEN and CDR2 SYDVKM come from the germline V gene. V lost 2 bases to trimming and J lost 8 bases; unmatched junction nucleotides: 2.